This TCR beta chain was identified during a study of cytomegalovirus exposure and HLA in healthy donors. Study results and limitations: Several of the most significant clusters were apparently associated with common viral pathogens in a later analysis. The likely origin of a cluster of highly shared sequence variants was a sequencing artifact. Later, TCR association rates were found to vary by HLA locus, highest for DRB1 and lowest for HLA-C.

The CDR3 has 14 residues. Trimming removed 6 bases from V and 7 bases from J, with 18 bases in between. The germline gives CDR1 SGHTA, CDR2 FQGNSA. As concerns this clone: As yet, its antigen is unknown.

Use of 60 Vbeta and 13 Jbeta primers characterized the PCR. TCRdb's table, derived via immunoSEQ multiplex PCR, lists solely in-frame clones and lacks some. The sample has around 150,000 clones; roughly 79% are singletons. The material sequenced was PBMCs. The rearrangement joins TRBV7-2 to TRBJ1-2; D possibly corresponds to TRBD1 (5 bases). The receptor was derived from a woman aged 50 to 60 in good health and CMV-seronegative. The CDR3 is CASSPDGRGFGYTF. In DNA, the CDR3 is TGTGCCAGCAGTCCGGACGGGAGGGGTTTTGGCTACACCTTC.